This T cell receptor (beta chain) appears in the sequencing data of a study of T cell responses to AZD1222 COVID-19 vaccine. Some clones are missing from TCRdb's copy, which holds only in-frame ones; the method was immunoSEQ multiplex PCR. The table lists about 150,000 clones, about nine tenths of them singletons, with 2.6% in the top ten. This CDR3 spans 14 amino acids. V was trimmed by 5 bases and J by 11 bases, leaving 16 bases between them. From germline, CDR1 is LGHDT and CDR2 YNNKEL (reference sequence). Sequences were derived from peripheral blood, sampled on day 0 of AZD1222 vaccination. This chain connects TRBV3-1 (or the pseudogene TRBV3-2) to TRBJ1-6; a weak D match, TRBD1 (6 bases). This sequence originates from an adult in good health. The CDR3 nucleotides are TGTGCCAGCAGCAAGAAAGGGGGTTTGGCACCCCTCCACTTT. Its protein product is CASSKKGGLAPLHF.